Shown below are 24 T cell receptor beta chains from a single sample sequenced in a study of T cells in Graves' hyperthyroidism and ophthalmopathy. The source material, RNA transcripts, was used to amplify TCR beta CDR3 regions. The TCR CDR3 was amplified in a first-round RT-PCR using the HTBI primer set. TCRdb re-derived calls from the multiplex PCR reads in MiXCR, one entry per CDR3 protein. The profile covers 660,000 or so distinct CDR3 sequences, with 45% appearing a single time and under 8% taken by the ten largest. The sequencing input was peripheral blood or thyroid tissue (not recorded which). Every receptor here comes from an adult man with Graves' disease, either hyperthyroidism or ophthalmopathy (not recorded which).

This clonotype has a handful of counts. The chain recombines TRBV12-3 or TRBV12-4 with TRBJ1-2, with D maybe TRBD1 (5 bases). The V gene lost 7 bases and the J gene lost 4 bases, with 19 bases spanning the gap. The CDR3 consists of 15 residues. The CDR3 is CASIQAGVRGYGYTF. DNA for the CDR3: TGTGCCAGCATTCAAGCGGGGGTGCGGGGCTATGGCTACACCTTC.

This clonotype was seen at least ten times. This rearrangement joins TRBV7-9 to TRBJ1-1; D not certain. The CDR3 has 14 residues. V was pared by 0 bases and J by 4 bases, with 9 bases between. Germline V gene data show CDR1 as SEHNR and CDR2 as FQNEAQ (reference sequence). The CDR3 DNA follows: TGTGCCAGCAGCTTAGCTGGGTTGGGCACTGAAGCTTTCTTT. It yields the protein CASSLAGLGTEAFF.

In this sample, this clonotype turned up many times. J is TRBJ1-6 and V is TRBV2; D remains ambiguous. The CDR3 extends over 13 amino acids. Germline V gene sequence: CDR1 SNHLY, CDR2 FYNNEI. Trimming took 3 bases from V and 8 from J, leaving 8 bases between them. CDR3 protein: CASSDSLYSPLHF. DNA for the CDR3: TGTGCCAGCAGTGACAGTCTTTATTCACCCCTCCACTTT.

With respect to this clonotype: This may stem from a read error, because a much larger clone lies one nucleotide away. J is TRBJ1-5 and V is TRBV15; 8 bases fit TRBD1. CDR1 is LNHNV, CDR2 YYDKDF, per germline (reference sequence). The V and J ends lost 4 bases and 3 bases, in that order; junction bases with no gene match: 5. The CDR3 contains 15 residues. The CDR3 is CATSTDRGLNQPQHF. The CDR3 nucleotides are TGTGCCACCAGCACCGACAGGGGCCTCAATCAGCCCCAGCATTTT.

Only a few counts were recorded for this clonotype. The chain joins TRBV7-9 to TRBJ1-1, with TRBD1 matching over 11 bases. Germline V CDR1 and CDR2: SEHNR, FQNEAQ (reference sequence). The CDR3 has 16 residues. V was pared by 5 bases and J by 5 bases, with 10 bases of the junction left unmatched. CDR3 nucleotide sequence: TGTGCCAGCAGCCCGCCGGGACAGGGGGTCGAGACTGAAGCTTTCTTT. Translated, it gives CASSPPGQGVETEAFF.

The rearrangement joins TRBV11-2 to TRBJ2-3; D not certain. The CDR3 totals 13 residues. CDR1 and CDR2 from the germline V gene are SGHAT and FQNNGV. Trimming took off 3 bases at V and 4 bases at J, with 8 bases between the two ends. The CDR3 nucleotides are TGTGCCAGCAGCTTCTCATTGGCAGATACGCAGTATTTT. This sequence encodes CASSFSLADTQYF.

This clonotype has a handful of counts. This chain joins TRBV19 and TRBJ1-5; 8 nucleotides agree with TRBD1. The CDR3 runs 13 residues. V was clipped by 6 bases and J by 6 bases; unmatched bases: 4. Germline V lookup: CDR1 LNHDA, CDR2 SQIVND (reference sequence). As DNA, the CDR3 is TGTGCCAGTAGCAAACAGGGGGGTCAGCCCCAGCATTTT. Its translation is CASSKQGGQPQHF.

The CDR3, as DNA: TGTGCCAGCCAGTTGAGGGATTTCACCGGGGAGCTGTTTTTT. This gives the protein CASQLRDFTGELFF. The chain carries TRBV2 and TRBJ2-2, with TRBD2 as a possible D gene (5 bases). CDR3 length: 14 amino acids. Trimming pared 8 bases from V and 4 bases from J, leaving 14 bases between. The germline CDR1 and CDR2 sequences are SNHLY and FYNNEI. The whole variable domain, remainder taken from reference TRBV2 and TRBJ2-2, is EPEVTQTPSHQVTQMGQEVILRCVPISNHLYFYWYRQILGQKVEFLVSFYNNEISEKSEIFDDQFSVERPDGSNFTLKIRSTKLEDSAMYFCASQLRDFTGELFFGEGSRLTVL.

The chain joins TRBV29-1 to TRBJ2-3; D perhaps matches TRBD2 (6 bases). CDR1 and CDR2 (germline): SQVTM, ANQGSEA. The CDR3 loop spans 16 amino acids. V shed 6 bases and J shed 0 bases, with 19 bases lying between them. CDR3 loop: CSVNYRGLHSTDTQYF. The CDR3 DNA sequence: TGCAGCGTAAACTATAGGGGACTGCATAGCACAGATACGCAGTATTTT.

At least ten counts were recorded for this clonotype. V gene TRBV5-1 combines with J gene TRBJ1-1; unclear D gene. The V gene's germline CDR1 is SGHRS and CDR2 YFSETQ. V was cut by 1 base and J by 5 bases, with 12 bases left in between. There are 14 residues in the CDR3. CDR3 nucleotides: TGCGCCAGCAGCTTGAACGGGGTGCGAACTGAAGCTTTCTTT. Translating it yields CASSLNGVRTEAFF.

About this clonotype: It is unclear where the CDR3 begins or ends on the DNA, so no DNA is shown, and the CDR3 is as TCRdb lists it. CDR3 sequence: CSVEWGAGNTF. The gene calls are TRBV29-1 and TRBJ1-2; TRBD1, the D gene given by the table, was not confirmed from the DNA. Per the germline V gene, CDR1 is SQVTM and CDR2 is ANQGSEA. Termini included, the CDR3 measures 11 amino acids.

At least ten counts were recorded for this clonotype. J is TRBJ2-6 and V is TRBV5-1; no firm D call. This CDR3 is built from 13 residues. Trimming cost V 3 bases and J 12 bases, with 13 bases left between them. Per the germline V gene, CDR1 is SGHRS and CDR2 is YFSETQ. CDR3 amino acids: CASSSDGLTVLTF. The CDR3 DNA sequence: TGCGCCAGCAGCTCGGACGGTCTGACCGTCCTGACTTTC. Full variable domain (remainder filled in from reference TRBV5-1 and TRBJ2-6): KAGVTQTPRYLIKTRGQQVTLSCSPISGHRSVSWYQQTPGQGLQFLFEYFSETQRNKGNFPGRFSGRQFSNSRSEMNVSTLELGDSALYLCASSSDGLTVLTFGAGSRLTVL.

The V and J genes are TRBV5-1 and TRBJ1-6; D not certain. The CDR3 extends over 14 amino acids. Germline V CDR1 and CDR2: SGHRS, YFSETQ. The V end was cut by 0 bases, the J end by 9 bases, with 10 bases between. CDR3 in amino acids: CASSLGLESSPLHF. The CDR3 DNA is TGCGCCAGCAGCTTGGGGCTGGAAAGTTCACCCCTCCACTTT.

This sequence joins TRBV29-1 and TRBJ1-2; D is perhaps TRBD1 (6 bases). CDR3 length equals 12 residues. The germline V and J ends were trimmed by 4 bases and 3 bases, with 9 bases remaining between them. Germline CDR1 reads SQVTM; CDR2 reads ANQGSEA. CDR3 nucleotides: TGCAGCGTTGCAGGACAGTACTATGGCTACACCTTC. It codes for CSVAGQYYGYTF.

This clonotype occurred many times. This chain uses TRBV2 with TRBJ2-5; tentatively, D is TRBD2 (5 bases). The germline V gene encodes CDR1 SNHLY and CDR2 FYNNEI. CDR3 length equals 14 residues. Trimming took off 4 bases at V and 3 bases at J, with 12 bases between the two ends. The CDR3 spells CASSVSSGEETQYF. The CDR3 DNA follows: TGTGCCAGCAGTGTTTCGTCCGGGGAAGAGACCCAGTACTTC.

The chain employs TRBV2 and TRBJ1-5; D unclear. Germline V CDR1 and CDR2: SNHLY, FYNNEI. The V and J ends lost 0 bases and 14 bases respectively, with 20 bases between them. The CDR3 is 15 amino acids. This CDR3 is CASSEAGAGVPHEHF. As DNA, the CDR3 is TGTGCCAGCAGTGAAGCGGGCGCGGGAGTCCCCCACGAGCATTTT.

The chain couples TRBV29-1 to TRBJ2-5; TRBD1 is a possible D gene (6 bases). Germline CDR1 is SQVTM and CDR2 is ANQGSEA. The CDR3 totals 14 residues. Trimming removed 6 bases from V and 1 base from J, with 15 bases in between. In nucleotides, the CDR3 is TGCAGCGTCGTAACCGACAGGAGCCAAGAGACCCAGTACTTC. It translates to CSVVTDRSQETQYF.

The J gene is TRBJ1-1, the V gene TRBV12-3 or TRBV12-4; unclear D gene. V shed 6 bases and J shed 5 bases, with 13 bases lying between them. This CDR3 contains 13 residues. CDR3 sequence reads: CASSSGPKTEAFF. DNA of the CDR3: TGTGCCAGCAGCTCCGGGCCGAAAACTGAAGCTTTCTTT.

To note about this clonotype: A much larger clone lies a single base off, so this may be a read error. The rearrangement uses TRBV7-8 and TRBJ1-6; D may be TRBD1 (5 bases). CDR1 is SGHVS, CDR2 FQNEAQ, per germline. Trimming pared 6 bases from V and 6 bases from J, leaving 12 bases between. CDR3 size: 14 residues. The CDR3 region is CASSPGRSNSPLHF. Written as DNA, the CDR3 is TGTGCCAGCAGTCCGGGACGGAGTAATTCACCCCTCCACTTT.

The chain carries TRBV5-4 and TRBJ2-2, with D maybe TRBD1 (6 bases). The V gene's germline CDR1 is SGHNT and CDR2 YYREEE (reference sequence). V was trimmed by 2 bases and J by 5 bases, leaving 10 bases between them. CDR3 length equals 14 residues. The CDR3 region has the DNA TGTGCCAGCAGCTTATCTACAGGGACCGGGGAGCTGTTTTTT. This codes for CASSLSTGTGELFF.

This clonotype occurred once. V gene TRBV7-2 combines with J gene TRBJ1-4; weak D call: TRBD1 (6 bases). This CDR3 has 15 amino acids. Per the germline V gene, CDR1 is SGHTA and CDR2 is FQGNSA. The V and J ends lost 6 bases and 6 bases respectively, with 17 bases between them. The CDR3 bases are TGTGCCAGCAGTCGGACAGTTCAATGGGATGAAAAACTGTTTTTT. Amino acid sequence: CASSRTVQWDEKLFF.

The CDR3, as DNA: TGTGCCAGCAGCTTAACACCTGGACAGGCAAATGAAGCTTTCTTT. Its protein is CASSLTPGQANEAFF. V usage is TRBV7-3 and J usage is TRBJ1-1; 7 nucleotides line up with TRBD1. The trim removed 0 bases at V and 7 bases at J, leaving 8 bases unmatched. The germline V gene has CDR1 SGHTA and CDR2 FQGTGA. The CDR3 contains 15 residues.

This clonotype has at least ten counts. CDR3 amino acids: CSGDRGVGGYTF. The CDR3 DNA follows: TGCAGCGGGGATCGGGGCGTTGGTGGCTACACCTTC. The chain links TRBV29-1 to TRBJ1-2; the D gene is possibly TRBD1 (5 bases). V lost 7 bases and J lost 7, with 16 bases in between. The CDR3 is made up of 12 amino acids. CDR1 and CDR2 from the germline V gene are SQVTM and ANQGSEA.

The DNA for the CDR3 is TGCAGTGCCGCCGGGACAATGAACACTGAAGCTTTCTTT. It translates to CSAAGTMNTEAFF. The chain links TRBV20-1 to TRBJ1-1, with D possibly being TRBD1 (6 bases). CDR3 size: 13 residues. Germline CDR1 is DFQATT and CDR2 is SNEGSKA (reference sequence). The V end was cut by 6 bases, the J end by 0 bases, with 11 bases between.